A selection of T cell receptor beta chains follows, all from one sample in a study of T-cell memory formation after mild COVID-19. Each CDR3 protein is one row after TCRdb ran MiXCR on the 5' RACE reads. The sample lists 70,000 to 100,000 distinct CDR3 sequences, around an eighth seen once, with about 29% in the top ten. Material for sequencing was PBMCs or a T cell subset sorted from them (not recorded which). The receptor set was obtained from an adult woman who had mild COVID-19 (a few samples of this study predate the infection). Cell type and time point are not known. Each CDR3 is given with its conserved first and last residue. Each record gives: clone size, D gene, V gene, J gene, CDR3 protein, CDR3 DNA. D genes are given only for firm matches. Some rows mark clone size as missing; the rest say once, few, many or name a class of expanded clone.

clone size: -; D gene: -; V gene: TRBV20-1; J gene: TRBJ2-1; CDR3 protein: CSARDYSYNEQFF; CDR3 DNA: TGCAGTGCTAGAGACTACTCCTACAATGAGCAGTTCTTC
clone size: -; D gene: -; V gene: TRBV6-6; J gene: TRBJ1-1; CDR3 protein: CASSSGGLNTEAFF; CDR3 DNA: TGTGCCAGTTCCTCGGGGGGCCTGAACACTGAAGCTTTCTTT
clone size: -; D gene: TRBD1; V gene: TRBV7-3; J gene: TRBJ2-1; CDR3 protein: CASSPKVGGTGDDNEQFF; CDR3 DNA: TGTGCCAGCAGCCCTAAGGTTGGAGGGACAGGGGACGACAATGAGCAGTTCTTC
clone size: few; D gene: TRBD2; V gene: TRBV2; J gene: TRBJ2-1; CDR3 protein: CASRLSGGASEQFF; CDR3 DNA: TGTGCCAGCAGGCTTAGCGGGGGGGCTTCGGAGCAGTTCTTC
clone size: few; D gene: -; V gene: TRBV12-3/TRBV12-4; J gene: TRBJ2-5; CDR3 protein: CASSVTGIQETQYF; CDR3 DNA: TGTGCCAGCAGTGTAACCGGGATCCAAGAGACCCAGTACTTC
clone size: few; D gene: -; V gene: TRBV9; J gene: TRBJ2-1; CDR3 protein: CASSGDEQFF; CDR3 DNA: TGTGCCAGCAGCGGGGATGAGCAGTTCTTC
clone size: -; D gene: -; V gene: TRBV29-1; J gene: TRBJ2-7; CDR3 protein: CSVAGQKEDVHEQYF; CDR3 DNA: TGCAGCGTTGCTGGACAGAAGGAGGATGTCCACGAGCAGTACTTC
clone size: -; D gene: TRBD2; V gene: TRBV20-1; J gene: TRBJ2-7; CDR3 protein: CSARGVAGRHEQYF; CDR3 DNA: TGCAGTGCCAGAGGGGTAGCGGGACGCCACGAGCAGTACTTC
clone size: -; D gene: -; V gene: TRBV9; J gene: TRBJ2-7; CDR3 protein: CASSVGSESYEQYF; CDR3 DNA: TGTGCCAGCAGCGTAGGGTCGGAGAGCTACGAGCAGTACTTC
clone size: few; D gene: -; V gene: TRBV5-1; J gene: TRBJ2-2; CDR3 protein: CASSLALEGTGELFF; CDR3 DNA: TGCGCCAGCAGCTTGGCCTTGGAGGGCACCGGGGAGCTGTTTTTT
clone size: -; D gene: -; V gene: TRBV7-9; J gene: TRBJ2-3; CDR3 protein: CASSQPRTADTQYF; CDR3 DNA: TGTGCCAGCAGCCAACCCCGGACGGCAGATACGCAGTATTTT
clone size: few; D gene: -; V gene: TRBV5-1; J gene: TRBJ2-1; CDR3 protein: CASSPQPTEQFF; CDR3 DNA: TGCGCCAGCAGCCCGCAGCCCACTGAGCAGTTCTTC
clone size: few; D gene: -; V gene: TRBV30; J gene: TRBJ2-7; CDR3 protein: CAWGQLTYEQYF; CDR3 DNA: TGTGCCTGGGGACAGTTAACCTACGAGCAGTACTTC
clone size: -; D gene: TRBD1; V gene: TRBV29-1; J gene: TRBJ2-7; CDR3 protein: CSVEGGQGSYEQYF; CDR3 DNA: TGCAGCGTTGAGGGAGGACAGGGGTCCTACGAGCAGTACTTC
clone size: few; D gene: TRBD1; V gene: TRBV19; J gene: TRBJ1-1; CDR3 protein: CASSWDRGNTEAFF; CDR3 DNA: TGTGCCAGTAGCTGGGACAGGGGTAACACTGAAGCTTTCTTT
clone size: few; D gene: TRBD1; V gene: TRBV4-1; J gene: TRBJ1-5; CDR3 protein: CASSQGGGGNQPQHF; CDR3 DNA: TGCGCCAGCAGCCAAGGAGGGGGCGGCAATCAGCCCCAGCATTTT
clone size: -; D gene: -; V gene: TRBV24-1; J gene: TRBJ1-2; CDR3 protein: CATSDSWDVYGYTF; CDR3 DNA: TGTGCCACCAGTGATTCCTGGGACGTCTATGGCTACACCTTC
clone size: few; D gene: TRBD2; V gene: TRBV9; J gene: TRBJ2-7; CDR3 protein: CASSATGDYSYEQYF; CDR3 DNA: TGTGCCAGCAGCGCAACCGGGGACTACTCCTACGAGCAGTACTTC
clone size: few; D gene: -; V gene: TRBV4-1; J gene: TRBJ1-4; CDR3 protein: CASSRDAGAANEKLFF; CDR3 DNA: TGCGCCAGCAGCCGGGATGCGGGGGCCGCTAATGAAAAACTGTTTTTT
clone size: few; D gene: TRBD2; V gene: TRBV9; J gene: TRBJ2-3; CDR3 protein: CASSGSGYLTDTQYF; CDR3 DNA: TGTGCCAGCAGCGGTAGCGGGTATCTCACAGATACGCAGTATTTT
clone size: -; D gene: -; V gene: TRBV24-1; J gene: TRBJ2-1; CDR3 protein: CATGLVNEQFF; CDR3 DNA: TGTGCCACGGGACTTGTCAATGAGCAGTTCTTC
clone size: few; D gene: -; V gene: TRBV6-1; J gene: TRBJ2-1; CDR3 protein: CASSRGEDNGNEQFF; CDR3 DNA: TGTGCCAGCAGCCGGGGTGAGGACAACGGCAATGAGCAGTTCTTC
clone size: many; D gene: TRBD2; V gene: TRBV27; J gene: TRBJ2-1; CDR3 protein: CASSPTSGGLRDNEQFF; CDR3 DNA: TGTGCCAGCAGTCCGACTAGCGGGGGGCTACGTGACAATGAGCAGTTCTTC
clone size: -; D gene: TRBD1; V gene: TRBV7-8; J gene: TRBJ1-5; CDR3 protein: CAVGQVNQPQHF; CDR3 DNA: TGTGCCGTCGGACAGGTCAATCAGCCCCAGCATTTT
clone size: many; D gene: -; V gene: TRBV12-3/TRBV12-4; J gene: TRBJ2-1; CDR3 protein: CASSRGPPSYNEQFF; CDR3 DNA: TGTGCCAGCAGTCGCGGGCCTCCATCCTACAATGAGCAGTTCTTC
clone size: few; D gene: -; V gene: TRBV11-2; J gene: TRBJ1-2; CDR3 protein: CASSRDSFTANYGYTF; CDR3 DNA: TGTGCCAGCAGCCGTGATAGTTTTACCGCTAACTATGGCTACACCTTC
clone size: few; D gene: TRBD2; V gene: TRBV14; J gene: TRBJ2-3; CDR3 protein: CASSNAGGPTSTDTQYF; CDR3 DNA: TGTGCCAGCAGTAATGCGGGAGGTCCGACTAGCACAGATACGCAGTATTTT
clone size: few; D gene: -; V gene: TRBV7-9; J gene: TRBJ1-1; CDR3 protein: CASSLAPGAQFGAFF; CDR3 DNA: TGTGCCAGCAGCTTAGCGCCGGGGGCCCAGTTTGGAGCTTTCTTT
clone size: -; D gene: -; V gene: TRBV3-1; J gene: TRBJ2-7; CDR3 protein: CASSQQPHPYEQYF; CDR3 DNA: TGTGCCAGCAGCCAGCAGCCCCACCCCTACGAGCAGTACTTC
clone size: few; D gene: TRBD2; V gene: TRBV16; J gene: TRBJ2-3; CDR3 protein: CASHRGRGSTDTQYF; CDR3 DNA: TGTGCCAGCCATCGCGGGAGGGGGAGCACAGATACGCAGTATTTT
clone size: -; D gene: TRBD1; V gene: TRBV7-9; J gene: TRBJ1-5; CDR3 protein: CASSLWDRGRGQPQHF; CDR3 DNA: TGTGCCAGCAGCTTGTGGGACAGGGGGCGAGGTCAGCCCCAGCATTTT
clone size: -; D gene: -; V gene: TRBV4-3; J gene: TRBJ2-5; CDR3 protein: CASSQDAGLETQYF; CDR3 DNA: TGCGCCAGCAGCCAAGACGCGGGGCTAGAGACCCAGTACTTC
clone size: -; D gene: TRBD2; V gene: TRBV4-3; J gene: TRBJ2-7; CDR3 protein: CASSQEWVKAGGPYEQYF; CDR3 DNA: TGCGCCAGCAGCCAAGAATGGGTAAAAGCGGGAGGGCCGTACGAGCAGTACTTC
clone size: few; D gene: -; V gene: TRBV29-1; J gene: TRBJ2-1; CDR3 protein: CSVVFEPPVGTGQFF; CDR3 DNA: TGCAGCGTTGTGTTCGAGCCCCCCGTCGGGACCGGGCAGTTCTTC
clone size: few; D gene: TRBD2; V gene: TRBV12-3/TRBV12-4; J gene: TRBJ2-1; CDR3 protein: CASSQGLAGVWNNEQFF; CDR3 DNA: TGTGCCAGCAGTCAAGGACTAGCGGGAGTCTGGAACAATGAGCAGTTCTTC
clone size: -; D gene: TRBD1; V gene: TRBV7-9; J gene: TRBJ2-5; CDR3 protein: CASSDSGTGIQETQYF; CDR3 DNA: TGTGCCAGCAGCGACTCCGGGACAGGCATCCAAGAGACCCAGTACTTC
clone size: -; D gene: -; V gene: TRBV7-9; J gene: TRBJ2-1; CDR3 protein: CASSGRYNEQFF; CDR3 DNA: TGTGCCAGTAGCGGACGCTACAATGAGCAGTTCTTC
clone size: -; D gene: -; V gene: TRBV4-3; J gene: TRBJ2-7; CDR3 protein: CASSEIRDGSYEQYF; CDR3 DNA: TGCGCCAGCAGCGAAATCCGGGACGGATCCTACGAGCAGTACTTC
clone size: -; D gene: -; V gene: TRBV12-3/TRBV12-4; J gene: TRBJ1-1; CDR3 protein: CAIRLQGNTEAFF; CDR3 DNA: TGTGCCATCAGGTTACAGGGGAACACTGAAGCTTTCTTT
clone size: -; D gene: -; V gene: TRBV30; J gene: TRBJ1-2; CDR3 protein: CAWSVTKNYGYTF; CDR3 DNA: TGTGCCTGGAGTGTAACAAAGAACTATGGCTACACCTTC
clone size: few; D gene: TRBD2; V gene: TRBV4-2; J gene: TRBJ2-7; CDR3 protein: CASSQDWASGALWNEQYF; CDR3 DNA: TGTGCCAGCAGCCAAGATTGGGCTAGCGGGGCCTTATGGAACGAGCAGTACTTC
clone size: -; D gene: -; V gene: TRBV11-2; J gene: TRBJ1-2; CDR3 protein: CASSLGTGGPNNYGYTF; CDR3 DNA: TGTGCCAGCAGCTTAGGTACCGGTGGCCCTAATAACTATGGCTACACCTTC
clone size: -; D gene: -; V gene: TRBV15; J gene: TRBJ1-2; CDR3 protein: CASAAGADALDYGYTF; CDR3 DNA: TGTGCCTCGGCCGCAGGGGCCGACGCTCTGGACTATGGCTACACCTTC
clone size: many; D gene: TRBD1; V gene: TRBV6-1; J gene: TRBJ2-2; CDR3 protein: CASSGDSQNTGELFF; CDR3 DNA: TGTGCCAGCAGTGGGGACAGCCAGAACACCGGGGAGCTGTTTTTT
clone size: few; D gene: TRBD2; V gene: TRBV9; J gene: TRBJ2-3; CDR3 protein: CASSGTSGGALDTQYF; CDR3 DNA: TGTGCCAGCAGTGGGACTAGCGGGGGGGCATTGGATACGCAGTATTTT
clone size: few; D gene: -; V gene: TRBV18; J gene: TRBJ2-3; CDR3 protein: CASSPPVSTDTQYF; CDR3 DNA: TGTGCCAGCTCACCACCCGTGAGCACAGATACGCAGTATTTT